This T cell receptor (beta chain) was documented in a study of T cells after yellow fever vaccination. Study in general: SMART-Seq v4 Ultra Low Input handled preparation of low-cell-number fractions. Study-wide findings and caveats: Clonotypes appearing in both CD4 and CD8 compartments existed, and their share was small. Peaking faster, on day 5 versus 15, the secondary response was nonetheless weaker.

As concerns this clonotype: Its target is not known.

Germline CDR1 is SQVTM and CDR2 is ANQGSEA. The CDR3 covers 14 residues. V lost 7 bases to trimming and J lost 3 bases; unmatched junction nucleotides: 3. Template switching with 5'RACE generated the TCR cDNA and added a universal primer site and UMIs. TCRdb redid the calling of the 5' RACE reads with MiXCR, one entry per CDR3 protein. The sample has around 310,000 distinct CDR3 sequences, roughly 3.5% seen once. The sample here was PBMCs, taken on the day of the yellow fever booster vaccination. The rearrangement links TRBV29-1 to TRBJ2-1, with 13 bases that match TRBD2. This TCR came from a man aged 18 to 35 who received the YFV17D yellow fever vaccine. The chain's CDR3 is CSGTSGGIYNEQFF. The CDR3, as DNA: TGCAGCGGGACTAGCGGGGGTATCTACAATGAGCAGTTCTTC.